This entry lists 29 T cell receptor beta chains sequenced from one sample in a study of CD8 T cells in Susac syndrome. RNA, at about 0.45 to 1 ug, was reverse transcribed with random hexamers. Using its own MiXCR run on the immunoSEQ multiplex PCR reads, TCRdb lists one record per CDR3 protein. The table has about 200,000 distinct CDR3 sequences, 90% to 95% seen once. The sample comprised CD4+ T cells from PBMCs. Receptors were obtained from a human donor with multiple sclerosis.

The CDR3 loop reads CASSLLSSGGSTDTQYF. In DNA form, the CDR3 reads TGTGCCAGCAGTCTTCTGAGTAGCGGGGGAAGCACAGATACGCAGTATTTT. The rearrangement links TRBV12-3 or TRBV12-4 to TRBJ2-3, with 9 bases identical to TRBD2. V lost 5 bases and J lost 0; bases outside the gene matches: 9. This CDR3 contains 17 residues.

The chain joins TRBV12-3 or TRBV12-4 to TRBJ2-5; 7 nucleotides match TRBD1. The CDR3 consists of 14 residues. The ends lost 2 bases at V and 4 bases at J; junction bases unmatched: 4. The CDR3 DNA follows: TGTGCCAGCAGTTTATGGGACAGACCAGAGACCCAGTACTTC. Encoded protein: CASSLWDRPETQYF.

The V call is TRBV20-1, the J call TRBJ2-7, with 10 bases matching TRBD2. Germline trimming cut 2 bases from V and 3 bases from J; bases unmatched to any gene: 4. CDR1 is DFQATT, CDR2 SNEGSKA, per germline (reference sequence). There are 14 residues in the CDR3. CDR3 nucleotide sequence: TGCAGTGCTAGACTAGCGGGGGAGCTCTACGAGCAGTACTTC. It is translated as CSARLAGELYEQYF.

The chain employs TRBV30 and TRBJ1-5, with 7 bases identical to TRBD1. Trimming removed 2 bases from V and 7 bases from J; junction bases left unmatched: 5. Germline V gene data show CDR1 as GTSNPN and CDR2 as SVGIG (reference sequence). This CDR3 has 13 amino acids. This CDR3 is CAWSRQGVQPQHF. In nucleotides, the CDR3 is TGTGCCTGGAGTCGACAGGGAGTCCAGCCCCAGCATTTT. Drawing the rest from reference TRBV30 and TRBJ1-5, the complete variable domain is SQTIHQWPATLVQPVGSPLSLECTVEGTSNPNLYWYRQAAGRGLQLLFYSVGIGQISSEVPQNLSASRPQDRQFILSSKKLLLSDSGFYLCAWSRQGVQPQHFGDGTRLSIL.

The chain employs TRBV28 and TRBJ1-5, with no clear D. Germline V gives CDR1 MDHEN, CDR2 SYDVKM. V was shortened by 1 base and J by 6 bases, with 4 bases between the two germline ends. CDR3 length: 12 amino acids. The CDR3 DNA is TGTGCCAGCAGTTTATCTACTCAGCCCCAGCATTTT. Translating it yields CASSLSTQPQHF. Supplemented by reference TRBV28 and TRBJ1-5, the full variable domain reads DVKVTQSSRYLVKRTGEKVFLECVQDMDHENMFWYRQDPGLGLRLIYFSYDVKMKEKGDIPEGYSVSREKKERFSLILESASTNQTSMYLCASSLSTQPQHFGDGTRLSIL.

The genes are TRBV11-2 and TRBJ2-7, with D perhaps matching TRBD2 (6 bases). The germline CDR1 and CDR2 sequences are SGHAT and FQNNGV. This CDR3 is built from 14 residues. Trimming removed 4 bases at V and 2 bases at J, with 12 bases between. The CDR3 DNA reads TGTGCCAGCAGCTGGGACGGGGGTACCTACGAGCAGTACTTC. This translates into CASSWDGGTYEQYF.

In this sample, this clonotype turned up a few times. V and J are TRBV30 and TRBJ2-5; D might be TRBD1 or TRBD2, each matching 6 bases. Deletions cut 1 base from V and 1 base from J, with 10 bases between. Germline V gene lookup returns CDR1 GTSNPN and CDR2 SVGIG (reference sequence). The CDR3 is made up of 14 amino acids. The CDR3 DNA is TGTGCCTGGAGTGCCAGGGGAGGCCAAGAGACCCAGTACTTC. Translated: CAWSARGGQETQYF.

The chain joins TRBV5-1 to TRBJ2-1, with 12 nucleotides matching TRBD2. Germline loops: CDR1 SGHRS, CDR2 YFSETQ. J was trimmed by 8 bases and V by 4 bases; bases with no gene match: 7. This CDR3 comprises 15 residues. Here the CDR3 DNA reads TGCGCCAGCAGCGAATCTAGCGGGGGGGAAGATGAGCAGTTCTTC. It is translated as CASSESSGGEDEQFF.

For the CDR3, the DNA is TGTGCCAGCAGCTATTACTCAACAGATACGCAGTATTTT. This translates into CASSYYSTDTQYF. The chain carries TRBV7-3 and TRBJ2-3; D is undetermined. CDR3 length: 13 residues. Trimming shortened V by 4 bases and J by 3 bases, and 8 bases separated the two germline ends. Germline CDR1 and CDR2: SGHTA and FQGTGA.

CDR3 nucleotides: TGCAGTGCTAAAGCCGGGACAGGGGTCGACGAGCAGTACTTC. Its protein is CSAKAGTGVDEQYF. The J gene is TRBJ2-7, the V gene TRBV20-1, with 10 bases matching TRBD1. CDR3 size: 14 residues. The germline V gene has CDR1 DFQATT and CDR2 SNEGSKA (reference sequence). The J segment lost 5 bases and the V segment lost 4 bases, leaving 8 bases of the junction unmatched.

The V and J genes are TRBV5-4 and TRBJ2-7; D gene ambiguous. The CDR3 loop spans 12 amino acids. V gave up 0 bases and J gave up 5 bases, with 6 bases separating them. Germline V gene data show CDR1 as SGHNT and CDR2 as YYREEE (reference sequence). The CDR3 protein is CASSLDYHEQYF. The CDR3 DNA follows: TGTGCCAGCAGCTTGGATTACCACGAGCAGTACTTC.

The chain combines TRBV29-1 with TRBJ2-5; maybe TRBD1 (5 bases). CDR1 is SQVTM and CDR2 is ANQGSEA in the germline V gene. Trimming removed 5 bases at V and 0 bases at J, with 10 bases between. The CDR3 loop spans 13 amino acids. CDR3 protein: CSVSRGYQETQYF. CDR3 nucleotides: TGCAGCGTTAGTAGGGGTTACCAAGAGACCCAGTACTTC.

V usage is TRBV30 and J usage is TRBJ1-5; no clear D gene. This CDR3 comprises 14 residues. V lost 0 bases to trimming and J lost 0 bases, with 6 bases between them. Germline V CDR1 and CDR2: GTSNPN, SVGIG (reference sequence). The CDR3: CAWSVATSNQPQHF. The CDR3 DNA reads TGTGCCTGGAGTGTAGCCACTAGCAATCAGCCCCAGCATTTT.

The genes are TRBV18 and TRBJ2-1, with 10 bases that match TRBD1. The germline gives CDR1 KGHSH, CDR2 LQKENI. V dropped 6 bases and J dropped 2; count of bases not matched to a gene: 13. The CDR3 is 18 amino acids. The CDR3 DNA follows: TGTGCCAGCTCGCCGACAGGGGGCGGATTAAGCGCCTACAATGAGCAGTTCTTC. It translates to CASSPTGGGLSAYNEQFF.

This rearrangement joins TRBV6-5 to TRBJ2-5, with D maybe TRBD1 (5 bases). In germline, CDR1 is MNHEY, CDR2 SVGAGI. This CDR3 contains 14 residues. Trimming removed 0 bases from V and 2 bases from J, with 7 bases in between. The DNA of the CDR3 is TGTGCCAGCAGTTACTCGAACAGGCAAGAGACCCAGTACTTC. It translates to CASSYSNRQETQYF.

This rearrangement joins TRBV12-3 or TRBV12-4 to TRBJ2-1, with D maybe TRBD2 (6 bases). The V end lost 2 bases, the J end lost 6 bases, and 14 bases lay between the germline ends. This CDR3 is built from 15 residues. The CDR3 protein is CASSLTAGLVNEQFF. CDR3 nucleotides: TGTGCCAGCAGTTTAACAGCGGGTTTGGTCAATGAGCAGTTCTTC.

The chain combines TRBV5-4 with TRBJ2-1, with 11 bases that match TRBD1. J was trimmed by 8 bases and V by 0 bases; bases with no gene match: 1. CDR1 and CDR2 (germline): SGHNT, YYREEE (reference sequence). The length of the CDR3 is 14 residues. Written as DNA, the CDR3 is TGTGCCAGCAGCTTGGGGGACAGGGGGGATGAGCAGTTCTTC. Protein product: CASSLGDRGDEQFF.

The chain uses TRBV30 and TRBJ2-4; D is ambiguous. The V end was cut by 6 bases, the J end by 8 bases, with 20 bases between. Looked up from germline, CDR1 is GTSNPN and CDR2 is SVGIG (reference sequence). The CDR3 has 14 amino acids. CDR3 sequence (DNA): TGTGCCTGCCTTCGGACCCCCGATTTCGACATTCAGTACTTC. It encodes CACLRTPDFDIQYF.

This chain joins TRBV9 and TRBJ2-1, with 12 nucleotides matching TRBD2. Germline V gene lookup returns CDR1 SGDLS and CDR2 YYNGEE. This CDR3 is 18 amino acids long. The ends lost 2 bases at V and 0 bases at J; junction bases unmatched: 6. The chain's CDR3 is CASSVRGLAGFSYNEQFF. CDR3 nucleotides: TGTGCCAGCAGCGTCCGTGGACTAGCGGGATTCTCCTACAATGAGCAGTTCTTC. Full variable domain (outside the CDR3, taken from reference TRBV9 and TRBJ2-1): DSGVTQTPKHLITATGQRVTLRCSPRSGDLSVYWYQQSLDQGLQFLIQYYNGEERAKGNILERFSAQQFPDLHSELNLSSLELGDSALYFCASSVRGLAGFSYNEQFFGPGTRLTVL.

The rearrangement joins TRBV20-1 to TRBJ2-1, with 12 bases aligning to TRBD1. Germline assignment: CDR1 DFQATT and CDR2 SNEGSKA (reference sequence). CDR3 size: 14 residues. Trimming cost V 6 bases and J 15 bases; bases outside gene matches: 15. This CDR3 is CSAHPPGQGAGRFF. The CDR3 DNA reads TGCAGTGCCCACCCGCCGGGACAGGGGGCAGGACGGTTCTTC.

J is TRBJ1-6 and V is TRBV12-3 or TRBV12-4, with D maybe TRBD1 (5 bases). V dropped 6 bases and J dropped 9 bases, with 12 bases sitting between them. The CDR3 length is 13 residues. CDR3 bases: TGTGCCAGCAGCCGAAACCAGGGTTCACCCCTCCACTTT. It translates to CASSRNQGSPLHF.

The chain combines TRBV20-1 with TRBJ2-3; 11 positions match TRBD2. Germline-derived CDR1 and CDR2 are DFQATT and SNEGSKA (reference sequence). There are 15 residues in the CDR3. V was clipped by 5 bases and J by 6 bases; unmatched bases: 10. The CDR3 region has the DNA TGCAGTGCTTTCAGACTAGCGGGGCGAGGGGATACGCAGTATTTT. Protein: CSAFRLAGRGDTQYF.

The V gene is TRBV27, the J gene TRBJ2-7; 14 bases are shared with TRBD2. The CDR3 consists of 17 residues. Germline CDR1 is MNHEY and CDR2 is SMNVEV (reference sequence). Trimming removed 5 bases from V and 0 bases from J; junction bases left unmatched: 6. Here the CDR3 reads CASSPGTSGGNSYEQYF. The CDR3 nucleotides are TGTGCCAGCAGTCCAGGGACTAGCGGGGGAAACTCCTACGAGCAGTACTTC.

The chain joins TRBV20-1 to TRBJ2-2; unclear D gene. The V end was cut by 1 base, the J end by 5 bases, with 2 bases between. Germline V gene sequence: CDR1 DFQATT, CDR2 SNEGSKA (reference sequence). This CDR3 is 11 amino acids long. This chain's CDR3 is CSARATGELFF. The DNA of the CDR3 is TGCAGTGCTAGAGCAACCGGGGAGCTGTTTTTT.

The chain recombines TRBV5-1 with TRBJ2-6; D is perhaps TRBD1 (6 bases). Trimming shortened V by 5 bases and J by 2 bases, and 14 bases separated the two germline ends. CDR1 is SGHRS, CDR2 YFSETQ, per germline. There are 16 residues in the CDR3. The CDR3 DNA reads TGCGCCAGCAGGTCAGGGGAAGAAGCTGGGGCCAACGTCCTGACTTTC. Translating gives CASRSGEEAGANVLTF. The variable domain in full, completed from reference TRBV5-1 and TRBJ2-6, reads KAGVTQTPRYLIKTRGQQVTLSCSPISGHRSVSWYQQTPGQGLQFLFEYFSETQRNKGNFPGRFSGRQFSNSRSEMNVSTLELGDSALYLCASRSGEEAGANVLTFGAGSRLTVL.

The chain employs TRBV24-1 and TRBJ1-2; TRBD1 might be the D (6 bases). Germline values: CDR1 KGHDR, CDR2 SFDVKD. V was pared by 4 bases and J by 8 bases, with 13 bases between. There are 13 residues in the CDR3. The chain's CDR3 is CATSDRLDSGYTF. As DNA, the CDR3 is TGTGCCACCAGTGACCGACTGGACAGCGGCTACACCTTC.

The V gene is TRBV29-1, the J gene TRBJ1-1, with a possible D match to TRBD1 (6 bases). The germline V gene encodes CDR1 SQVTM and CDR2 ANQGSEA. V lost 8 bases and J 5 bases, leaving 9 bases between the germline ends. This CDR3 has 10 amino acids. The CDR3 here is CSSGQTEAFF. The CDR3 DNA sequence: TGCAGCTCCGGACAGACTGAAGCTTTCTTT.

J is TRBJ2-7 and V is TRBV5-4; D is unresolved. Germline-derived CDR1 and CDR2 are SGHNT and YYREEE (reference sequence). The CDR3 has 14 residues. Trimming shortened V by 2 bases and J by 2 bases, and 11 bases separated the two germline ends. This CDR3 reads CASSLGPAAYEQYF. Here the CDR3 DNA reads TGTGCCAGCAGCTTAGGGCCAGCAGCCTACGAGCAGTACTTC.

The V call is TRBV14, the J call TRBJ1-1; D is ambiguous. The V and J ends lost 0 bases and 2 bases respectively, with 10 bases between them. CDR1 SGHDN and CDR2 FVKESK come from the germline V gene. This CDR3 is built from 15 residues. The DNA for the CDR3 is TGTGCCAGCAGCCAAGATAGAAGGGCCAACACTGAAGCTTTCTTT. Its translation: CASSQDRRANTEAFF.